These 21 T cell receptor beta chains share one sample of origin, sequenced in a study of T cells expressing NK-cell markers. TCRdb re-called the 5' RACE reads and catalogs CDR3 proteins one per entry, DNA excluded. Recorded for this sample: hundreds of thousands of distinct CDR3 sequences. Sequencing was carried out using blood T cells: a sorted CD56 or NKG2C T cell subset, CD4+ or CD8+ T cells, or bulk PBMC T cells (not recorded which). These receptors were obtained from a man aged 18 to 29 in good health.

The chain has TRBV27 and TRBJ2-3; absent DNA, TCRdb's TRBD1 call cannot be checked. CDR1 MNHEY and CDR2 SMNVEV come from the germline V gene (reference sequence). The CDR3 runs to 19 residues. The chain's CDR3 is CASSPGWRTGGFRTDTQYF.

The gene calls are TRBV12-3 or TRBV12-4 and TRBJ1-2; lacking DNA, the TRBD1 call made by TCRdb goes unchecked. This CDR3 spans 14 amino acids. The CDR3 spells CASSHNPRDYGYTF.

This chain connects TRBV11-2 to TRBJ2-1; checking the TCRdb D call of TRBD2 is not possible without DNA. CDR1 and CDR2 from the germline V gene are SGHAT and FQNNGV. The CDR3 covers 18 residues. The CDR3: CASSSPGLAGGHYNEQFF.

This rearrangement joins TRBV10-3 to TRBJ2-3; TCRdb picks TRBD1, but there is no DNA to check that call. The CDR3 is 16 residues long. Germline V gives CDR1 ENHRY, CDR2 SYGVKD. CDR3 sequence reads: CAISESVIGGTDTQYF.

The rearrangement joins TRBV4-1 to TRBJ1-5; with no DNA, the TCRdb D assignment of TRBD1 cannot be verified. Germline CDR1 reads MGHRA; CDR2 reads YSYEKL. The CDR3 spans 14 residues. The CDR3: CASSRTGVPQPQHF.

This chain connects TRBV12-3 or TRBV12-4 to TRBJ1-1; TCRdb picks TRBD1, but there is no DNA to check that call. This CDR3 is built from 11 residues. This chain's CDR3 is CASSFQRGAFF.

The chain carries TRBV30 and TRBJ2-1; TCRdb picks TRBD1, but there is no DNA to check that call. The CDR3 length is 19 residues. CDR1 is GTSNPN, CDR2 SVGIG, per germline (reference sequence). The CDR3 protein is CAWRGMSRDRGSSYNEQFF.

The chain employs TRBV12-3 or TRBV12-4 and TRBJ2-7. The CDR3 covers 13 residues. Here the CDR3 reads CASRLAGAYEQYF.

The rearrangement uses TRBV4-1 and TRBJ2-3. In germline, CDR1 is MGHRA, CDR2 YSYEKL. The CDR3 is made up of 13 amino acids. The CDR3 reads CASSQVAQDTQYF.

The gene calls are TRBV5-1 and TRBJ2-5; TCRdb indicates TRBD1, and absent DNA this call remains unverified. CDR3 length equals 15 residues. Looked up from germline, CDR1 is SGHRS and CDR2 is YFSETQ. The CDR3 loop is CASSLTGQIQETQYF. Drawing the rest from reference TRBV5-1 and TRBJ2-5, the complete variable domain is KAGVTQTPRYLIKTRGQQVTLSCSPISGHRSVSWYQQTPGQGLQFLFEYFSETQRNKGNFPGRFSGRQFSNSRSEMNVSTLELGDSALYLCASSLTGQIQETQYFGPGTRLLVL.

The chain has TRBV6-5 and TRBJ2-2; checking the TCRdb D call of TRBD1 is not possible without DNA. This CDR3 has 15 amino acids. The germline V gene has CDR1 MNHEY and CDR2 SVGAGI. CDR3 amino acids: CASSFPGQATGELFF.

The chain recombines TRBV12-3 or TRBV12-4 with TRBJ2-5. The CDR3 sequence is 13 residues long. The CDR3 spells CASSFIDDETQYF.

V and J are TRBV5-5 and TRBJ2-5; no DNA is available, so the TRBD1 call from TCRdb remains unchecked. Germline CDR1 and CDR2: SGHKS and YYEKEE (reference sequence). CDR3 size: 15 residues. CDR3 protein: CASSSGYRGQETQYF.

The J gene is TRBJ1-4, the V gene TRBV2; TCRdb calls TRBD1, which cannot be checked without DNA. CDR1 is SNHLY, CDR2 FYNNEI, per germline. CDR3 length: 18 residues. CDR3 region: CASSEGYVGKGLAEKLFF. The variable domain in full, completed from reference TRBV2 and TRBJ1-4, reads EPEVTQTPSHQVTQMGQEVILRCVPISNHLYFYWYRQILGQKVEFLVSFYNNEISEKSEIFDDQFSVERPDGSNFTLKIRSTKLEDSAMYFCASSEGYVGKGLAEKLFFGSGTQLSVL.

CDR3 amino acids: CATEVAGTDTQYF. The V call is TRBV24-1, the J call TRBJ2-3. The germline V gene encodes CDR1 KGHDR and CDR2 SFDVKD. CDR3 size: 13 residues.

The genes are TRBV28 and TRBJ2-3. The CDR3 is made up of 14 amino acids. Germline-derived CDR1 and CDR2 are MDHEN and SYDVKM. The CDR3 region is CASRGPSFGNTQYF.

V gene TRBV25-1 combines with J gene TRBJ2-5; TCRdb's D gene call, TRBD2, goes unchecked for lack of DNA. CDR1 and CDR2 from the germline V gene are MGHDK and SYGVNS. The CDR3 totals 14 residues. CDR3 sequence: CASSESGRGETQYF.

V is TRBV2 and J is TRBJ2-3. CDR3 length equals 14 residues. Germline V gene data show CDR1 as SNHLY and CDR2 as FYNNEI. The CDR3: CASSEGTNSDTQYF.

V gene TRBV18 combines with J gene TRBJ2-1; TCRdb gives TRBD1 as the D gene, but with no DNA this cannot be confirmed. Germline values: CDR1 KGHSH, CDR2 LQKENI. The CDR3 extends over 15 amino acids. The CDR3 here is CASSQSRDRAGEQFF. The entire variable domain, with the rest obtained from reference TRBV18 and TRBJ2-1, is as follows: NAGVMQNPRHLVRRRGQEARLRCSPMKGHSHVYWYRQLPEEGLKFMVYLQKENIIDESGMPKERFSAEFPKEGPSILRIQQVVRGDSAAYFCASSQSRDRAGEQFFGPGTRLTVL.

The genes are TRBV6-2 or TRBV6-3 and TRBJ2-7; TCRdb's assignment of TRBD1 cannot be checked, as there is no DNA. Per the germline V gene, CDR1 is MNHEY and CDR2 is SVGEGT. The CDR3 sequence is 16 residues long. The CDR3 spells CASSGPGGQAYYEQYF.

This chain uses TRBV29-1 with TRBJ2-1; TCRdb designates TRBD2, a call that cannot be tested without DNA. The CDR3 consists of 17 residues. Germline loops: CDR1 SQVTM, CDR2 ANQGSEA. The CDR3 sequence: CSAPRRARGLVYNEQFF.